This T cell receptor beta chain is from a study of T cell repertoires in cytomegalovirus infection. At the level of the study: CMV infection plus the matching HLA type was flagged by public TCR beta signatures. Whole-study results and caveats: CMV carriers having the relevant HLA were flagged by cumulative public TCR beta family frequency. Dominant in the ex vivo response were TCR beta clonotypes restricted by HLA-C and specific for CMV.

This clonotype was detected ten times or more. Its cognate antigen is unknown. In TCRdb, the reads were re-called with MiXCR into one record per CDR3 protein. Of more than 650,000 distinct CDR3 sequences detected, roughly 36% appear once; the ten largest clones hold roughly 2.8%. The CDR3 extends over 16 amino acids. The germline V gene encodes CDR1 MDHEN and CDR2 SYDVKM. The V segment lost 4 bases and the J segment 0 bases; nucleotides outside the gene matches: 5. The source is a human donor in good health (CMV status not recorded). Some clones in this sample may be carry-over from other donors' samples. This rearrangement joins TRBV28 to TRBJ2-5; 10 bases map to TRBD2. Sequencing input: PBMCs. CDR3 DNA: TGTGCCAGCAGTTACGGACTAGCGGCGTACCAAGAGACCCAGTACTTC. Its translation is CASSYGLAAYQETQYF.